This T cell receptor (beta chain) was recorded in a study of blood T cell repertoires in COVID-19. Study background: The United States, Italy and Spain were the sources of the acute and convalescent COVID-19 samples. T cells, B-cell-depleted T cells, or PBMCs provided the cDNA or gDNA that served as material.

The V and J ends lost 3 bases and 1 base, in that order; junction bases with no gene match: 4. Germline assignment: CDR1 SGHAT and CDR2 FQNNGV. This CDR3 comprises 15 residues. In the original workflow: Nucleated cell number was recorded as an estimate derived from reference gene primer amplification. Sequencing was performed with immunoSEQ multiplex PCR; in TCRdb, only in-frame clones are kept and a portion is missing. V and J calls and clone size are as listed in that table; D and trimming were resolved from the DNA. The sample holds under 300,000 clones, more than 65% seen once. This clone was found a few times.

Sequencing was done on a sample of peripheral blood. The receptor comes from a woman aged 35 to 49 with active or convalescent COVID-19. The chain links TRBV11-2 to TRBJ1-2; 8 bases line up with TRBD1. CDR3 loop: CASSFSQGGNYGYTF. The CDR3 coding sequence is TGTGCCAGCAGCTTCTCACAGGGGGGTAACTATGGCTACACCTTC.